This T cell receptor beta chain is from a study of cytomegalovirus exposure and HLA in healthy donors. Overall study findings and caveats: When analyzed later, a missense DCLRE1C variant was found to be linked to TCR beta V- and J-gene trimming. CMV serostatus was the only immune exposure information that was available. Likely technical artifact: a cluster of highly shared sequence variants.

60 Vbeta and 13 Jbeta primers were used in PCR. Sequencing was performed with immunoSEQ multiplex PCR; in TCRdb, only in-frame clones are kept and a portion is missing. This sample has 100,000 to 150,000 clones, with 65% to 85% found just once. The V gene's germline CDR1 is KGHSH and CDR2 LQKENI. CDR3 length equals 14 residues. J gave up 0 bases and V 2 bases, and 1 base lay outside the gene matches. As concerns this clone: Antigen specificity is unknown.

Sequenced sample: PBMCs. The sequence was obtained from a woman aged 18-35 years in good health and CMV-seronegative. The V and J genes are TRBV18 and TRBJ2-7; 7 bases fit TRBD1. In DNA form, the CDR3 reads TGTGCCAGCTCACCAAGGGACAGCTCCTACGAGCAGTACTTC. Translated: CASSPRDSSYEQYF.